The 22 T cell receptor beta chains presented below share a single source sample, sequenced in a study of T cells in Graves' hyperthyroidism and ophthalmopathy (dated by TCRdb to between 2018 and 2021). The library was made by multiplex PCR. The listed sequencing device is Illumina HiSeq 2000. The TCR beta CDR3 regions were amplified from the RNA transcripts. A first-round RT-PCR of the TCR CDR3 used the HTBI primer set with the Qiagen OneStep RT-PCR kit. TCRdb trimmed the raw reads at Q25, called clones with MiXCR and kept productive beta chains. CDR3 protein sequences are deduplicated, and each keeps its most common genes and DNA. This sample has 500,000 to 650,000 distinct CDR3 sequences in its table, and 20% of those were observed once. Of the sample, over 45% falls within the top ten clones. Sample: blood. Source of these receptors: a middle-aged man with Graves' ophthalmopathy.

This clonotype was detected ten times or more. The CDR3: CASSLAGRSYEQYF. The CDR3 DNA follows: TGTGCCAGCAGTTTAGCGGGACGCTCCTACGAGCAGTACTTC. This sequence joins TRBV12-3 or TRBV12-4 and TRBJ2-7; the D call may be TRBD1 or TRBD2 (5 bases each). With 0 bases removed from V and 0 bases from J, the gap between germline ends came to 6 bases. The CDR3 is 14 amino acids.

There are many counts of this clonotype. The rearrangement uses TRBV3-1 and TRBJ2-7; 11 bases align to TRBD1. With 4 bases clipped from V and 6 bases from J, the junction kept 5 bases outside the gene matches. The CDR3 totals 14 residues. CDR1 and CDR2 from the germline V gene are LGHDT and YNNKEL (reference sequence). The CDR3 DNA reads TGTGCCAGCAGCCCGGACAGGGGGCGATCCGAGCAGTACTTC. Protein: CASSPDRGRSEQYF.

A word on this clonotype: One junction end disagrees with the germline gene, perhaps due to a read error. The chain combines TRBV6-1 with TRBJ2-1, with 13 bases identical to TRBD2. The CDR3 sequence is 15 residues long. Germline V gene sequence: CDR1 MNHNS, CDR2 SASEGT. The CDR3 here is CASSPTSGRANEQSF. The DNA of the CDR3 is TGTGCCAGCAGCCCCACTAGCGGGAGGGCCAATGAGCAGTCCTTC.

The chain has TRBV20-1 and TRBJ1-2, with 9 nucleotides matching TRBD1. V dropped 5 bases and J dropped 2; count of bases not matched to a gene: 9. The CDR3 consists of 15 residues. Germline V gives CDR1 DFQATT, CDR2 SNEGSKA (reference sequence). The CDR3 sequence is CSASGTGNPNYGYTF. The CDR3 DNA is TGCAGTGCTTCCGGGACAGGGAACCCCAACTATGGCTACACCTTC.

This chain uses TRBV29-1 with TRBJ1-5; unclear D gene. Germline V gene lookup returns CDR1 SQVTM and CDR2 ANQGSEA. The CDR3 is 17 amino acids. V was clipped by 4 bases and J by 0 bases, with 19 bases between them. The CDR3 sequence: CSVVLFLDVTSNQPQHF. CDR3 bases: TGCAGCGTTGTTCTCTTCCTAGACGTCACTAGCAATCAGCCCCAGCATTTT.

This clonotype was observed a few times. J is TRBJ1-4 and V is TRBV5-1; weak D call: TRBD1 (6 bases). The CDR3 loop spans 14 amino acids. Germline loops: CDR1 SGHRS, CDR2 YFSETQ. With 2 bases removed from V and 7 bases from J, the gap between germline ends came to 12 bases. The DNA of the CDR3 is TGCGCCAGCAGCTTTGCAGGGGAGATTGAAAAACTGTTTTTT. Translating gives CASSFAGEIEKLFF. The whole variable domain, remainder taken from reference TRBV5-1 and TRBJ1-4, is KAGVTQTPRYLIKTRGQQVTLSCSPISGHRSVSWYQQTPGQGLQFLFEYFSETQRNKGNFPGRFSGRQFSNSRSEMNVSTLELGDSALYLCASSFAGEIEKLFFGSGTQLSVL.

In the case of this clonotype: At one end, the junction sequence differs from germline, possibly due to a read error. V gene TRBV5-1 combines with J gene TRBJ1-5, with no clear D. The V gene's germline CDR1 is SGHRS and CDR2 YFSETQ. CDR3 length: 17 amino acids. The CDR3 spells CANSLEAGRPGSQPQHF. In DNA, the CDR3 is TGCGCCAACAGCTTGGAGGCCGGCAGACCTGGAAGTCAGCCCCAGCATTTT.

The rearrangement joins TRBV28 to TRBJ1-2; D is perhaps TRBD1 (6 bases). This CDR3 is 15 amino acids long. V lost 4 bases and J lost 4, with 16 bases in between. The germline CDR1 and CDR2 sequences are MDHEN and SYDVKM. The CDR3, as DNA: TGTGCCAGCAGTTCCTGGACAGATACGGCCTATGGCTACACCTTC. Translation: CASSSWTDTAYGYTF.

In its sample, this clonotype was seen a few times. The chain recombines TRBV7-9 with TRBJ2-3; the D gene could be TRBD1 or TRBD2 (6 bases each). The CDR3 covers 14 residues. The ends were cut back, 1 base at V and 8 bases at J, with 13 bases in the middle. Germline-derived CDR1 and CDR2 are SEHNR and FQNEAQ (reference sequence). CDR3 region: CASSLGRGPLTQYF. The CDR3 DNA reads as TGTGCCAGCAGCTTAGGACGGGGGCCACTTACGCAGTATTTT.

The rearrangement joins TRBV6-1 to TRBJ2-1; a weak D match, TRBD1 (6 bases). This CDR3 contains 15 residues. V was clipped by 0 bases and J by 5 bases, with 11 bases between them. Germline V gene lookup returns CDR1 MNHNS and CDR2 SASEGT. The CDR3 DNA reads TGTGCCAGCAGTGAAGCGCCAGGGGAAAACAATGAGCAGTTCTTC. Amino acids: CASSEAPGENNEQFF.

This sequence joins TRBV27 and TRBJ2-4, with D tentatively TRBD2 (5 bases). This CDR3 is 16 amino acids long. Germline V CDR1 and CDR2: MNHEY, SMNVEV (reference sequence). The V gene lost 5 bases and the J gene lost 3 bases, with 17 bases spanning the gap. DNA for the CDR3: TGTGCCAGCAGTCCTCAATTTTTAGGAGGCAAAAACATTCAGTACTTC. It translates to CASSPQFLGGKNIQYF.

This clonotype came up many times. This sequence joins TRBV5-1 and TRBJ1-2; 10 bases map to TRBD1. Germline CDR1 SGHRS, CDR2 YFSETQ. After removal of 0 bases from V and 6 bases from J, the junction contained 2 bases not matched to a gene. The CDR3 is made up of 14 amino acids. The CDR3 loop is CASSLDGTGDGYTF. The CDR3 DNA sequence: TGCGCCAGCAGCTTGGACGGGACAGGGGATGGCTACACCTTC.

The chain combines TRBV5-1 with TRBJ1-4, with D possibly being TRBD1 (6 bases). V gave up 3 bases and J gave up 8 bases, with 14 bases separating them. This CDR3 region has 14 residues. The germline gives CDR1 SGHRS, CDR2 YFSETQ. CDR3 sequence: CASSSDSLGEKLFF. CDR3 coding DNA: TGCGCCAGCAGCTCGGACAGTCTTGGAGAAAAACTGTTTTTT.

The V and J genes are TRBV7-9 and TRBJ2-6; either TRBD1 or TRBD2 may supply D (5 bases each). This CDR3 spans 18 amino acids. V lost 10 bases and J lost 3, with 25 bases in between. CDR1 is SEHNR and CDR2 is FQNEAQ in the germline V gene (reference sequence). CDR3: CAILPTAGAPFGANVLTF. The CDR3 DNA sequence: TGTGCCATCCTGCCGACGGCCGGGGCACCTTTTGGGGCCAACGTCCTGACTTTC.

The rearrangement links TRBV29-1 to TRBJ2-1, with no clear D. The CDR3 sequence is 12 residues long. Germline V gene sequence: CDR1 SQVTM, CDR2 ANQGSEA. The V gene lost 1 base and the J gene lost 9 bases, with 10 bases spanning the gap. DNA for the CDR3: TGCAGCGTTGAAGTCCAACTAATTGAGCAGTTCTTC. It encodes CSVEVQLIEQFF.

This clonotype was detected only a few times. CDR3 protein: CASSFVGQSSYEQYF. For the CDR3, the DNA is TGCGCCAGCAGTTTCGTGGGACAGAGTTCCTACGAGCAGTACTTC. V is TRBV4-1 and J is TRBJ2-7; TRBD1 aligns across 7 bases. The CDR3 covers 15 residues. CDR1 and CDR2 from the germline V gene are MGHRA and YSYEKL. J lost 1 base, V lost 6 bases, and 9 bases had no gene match.

J is TRBJ2-7 and V is TRBV20-1; the match to TRBD1 covers 11 bases. CDR1 DFQATT and CDR2 SNEGSKA come from the germline V gene (reference sequence). The CDR3 is made up of 14 amino acids. After removal of 5 bases from V and 3 bases from J, the junction contained 6 bases not matched to a gene. CDR3 loop: CSAPPGTGGYEQYF. CDR3 bases: TGCAGTGCTCCCCCCGGGACAGGGGGCTACGAGCAGTACTTC.

Only a few counts were recorded for this clonotype. The V and J genes are TRBV7-9 and TRBJ1-2, with D perhaps matching TRBD1 (5 bases). Trimming left V 5 bases short and J 8 bases short, with 18 bases between. The germline gives CDR1 SEHNR, CDR2 FQNEAQ (reference sequence). CDR3 length: 14 amino acids. CDR3 DNA: TGTGCCAGCAGCCCCGCTACAGGACGGGCGGGCTACACCTTC. The encoded protein is CASSPATGRAGYTF.

This chain links TRBV11-2 with TRBJ2-7; 9 bases agree with TRBD1. Germline CDR1 is SGHAT and CDR2 is FQNNGV. The CDR3 contains 14 residues. Germline trimming cut 7 bases from V and 3 bases from J; bases unmatched to any gene: 7. As DNA, the CDR3 is TGTGCCAGCATCGCCGGGACAGGGTACTACGAGCAGTACTTC. This encodes CASIAGTGYYEQYF.

V gene TRBV28 combines with J gene TRBJ1-5; D is unclear. Germline-derived CDR1 and CDR2 are MDHEN and SYDVKM. Trimming removed 8 bases at V and 1 base at J, with 6 bases between. The CDR3 spans 12 residues. CDR3 nucleotides: TGTGCCAGCTGGCGCAGCAATCAGCCCCAGCATTTT. It codes for CASWRSNQPQHF.

This clonotype was found once. Just one base apart from a much larger clone, this may be a read error. The rearrangement links TRBV10-3 to TRBJ2-5; 9 nucleotides line up with TRBD2. Germline CDR1 and CDR2: ENHRY and SYGVKD. The CDR3 covers 16 residues. In DNA, the CDR3 is TGTGCCATCGGTGACCTCAGTATAGCGGGAGTCGAGACCCAGTACTTC. It codes for CAIGDLSIAGVETQYF.

This clonotype was picked up many times. In DNA, the CDR3 is TGTGCCAGCAGCTCCACGTACCCGGGGCTAGCGCCTACAAGCACAGATACGCAGTATTTT. Amino acid sequence: CASSSTYPGLAPTSTDTQYF. The V and J genes are TRBV11-2 and TRBJ2-3, with D possibly being TRBD2 (6 bases). The ends were cut back, 4 bases at V and 0 bases at J, with 26 bases in the middle. The CDR3 totals 20 residues. Germline lookup yields CDR1 SGHAT and CDR2 FQNNGV.